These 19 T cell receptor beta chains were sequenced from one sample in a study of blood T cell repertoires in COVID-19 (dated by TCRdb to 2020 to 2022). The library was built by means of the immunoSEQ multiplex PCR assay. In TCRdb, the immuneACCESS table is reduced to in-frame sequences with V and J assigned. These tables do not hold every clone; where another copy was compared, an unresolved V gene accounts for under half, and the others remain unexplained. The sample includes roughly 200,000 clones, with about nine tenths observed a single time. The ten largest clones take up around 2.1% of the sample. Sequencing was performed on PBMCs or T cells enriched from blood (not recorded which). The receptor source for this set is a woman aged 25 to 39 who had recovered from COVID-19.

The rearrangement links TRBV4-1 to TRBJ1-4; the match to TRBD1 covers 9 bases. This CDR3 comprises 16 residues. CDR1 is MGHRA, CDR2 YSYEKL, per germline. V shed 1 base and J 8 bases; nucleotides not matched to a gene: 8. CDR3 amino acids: CASSQGDRAAGEKLFF. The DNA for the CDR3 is TGCGCCAGCAGCCAAGGGGACAGGGCGGCAGGGGAAAAACTGTTTTTT.

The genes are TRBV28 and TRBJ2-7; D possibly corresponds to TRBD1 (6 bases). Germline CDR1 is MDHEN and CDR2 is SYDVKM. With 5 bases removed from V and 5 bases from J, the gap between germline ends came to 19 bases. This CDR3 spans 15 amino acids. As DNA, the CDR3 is TGTGCCAGCAGTGGCCGACAGGTGGGGTTTGACGAGCAGTACTTC. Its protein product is CASSGRQVGFDEQYF.

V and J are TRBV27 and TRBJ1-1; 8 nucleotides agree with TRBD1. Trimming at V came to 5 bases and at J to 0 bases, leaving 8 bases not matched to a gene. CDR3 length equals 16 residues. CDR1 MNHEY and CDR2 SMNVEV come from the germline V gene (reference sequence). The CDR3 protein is CASSRGPGQVNTEAFF. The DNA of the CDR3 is TGTGCCAGCAGTCGGGGCCCGGGACAGGTGAACACTGAAGCTTTCTTT.

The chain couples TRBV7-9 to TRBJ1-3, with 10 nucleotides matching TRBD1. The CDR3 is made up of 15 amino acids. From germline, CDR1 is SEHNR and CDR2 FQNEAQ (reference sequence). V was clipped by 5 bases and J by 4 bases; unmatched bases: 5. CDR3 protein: CASSPPGQGGNTIYF. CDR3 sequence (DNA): TGTGCCAGCAGCCCACCGGGACAGGGGGGAAACACCATATATTTT.

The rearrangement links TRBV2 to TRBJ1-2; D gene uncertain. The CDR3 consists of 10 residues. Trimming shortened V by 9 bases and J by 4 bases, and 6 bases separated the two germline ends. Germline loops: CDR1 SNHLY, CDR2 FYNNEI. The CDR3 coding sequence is TGTGCCAGAGACACCTATGGCTACACCTTC. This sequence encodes CARDTYGYTF.

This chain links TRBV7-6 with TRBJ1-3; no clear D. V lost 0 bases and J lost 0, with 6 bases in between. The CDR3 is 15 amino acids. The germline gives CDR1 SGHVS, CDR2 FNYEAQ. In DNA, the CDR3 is TGTGCCAGCAGCTTAGCGCCCTACTCTGGAAACACCATATATTTT. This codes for CASSLAPYSGNTIYF. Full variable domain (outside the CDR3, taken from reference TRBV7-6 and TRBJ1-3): GAGVSQSPRYKVTKRGQDVALRCDPISGHVSLYWYRQALGQGPEFLTYFNYEAQQDKSGLPNDRFSAERPEGSISTLTIQRTEQRDSAMYRCASSLAPYSGNTIYFGEGSWLTVV.

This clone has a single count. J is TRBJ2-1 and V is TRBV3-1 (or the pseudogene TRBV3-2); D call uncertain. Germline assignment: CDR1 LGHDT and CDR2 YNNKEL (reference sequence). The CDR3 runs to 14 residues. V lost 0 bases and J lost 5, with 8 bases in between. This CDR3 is CASSQDAVNNEQFF. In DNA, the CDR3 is TGTGCCAGCAGCCAAGATGCAGTTAACAATGAGCAGTTCTTC.

The CDR3 here is CASSIRDRGATF. CDR3 nucleotides: TGTGCCAGTAGTATCCGGGACAGGGGCGCGACCTTC. The chain combines TRBV19 with TRBJ1-2; TRBD1 matches at 10 bases. Per germline, CDR1 LNHDA and CDR2 SQIVND (reference sequence). The CDR3 length is 12 residues. V trimming: 3 bases; J trimming: 14 bases; junction bases outside the gene matches: 6.

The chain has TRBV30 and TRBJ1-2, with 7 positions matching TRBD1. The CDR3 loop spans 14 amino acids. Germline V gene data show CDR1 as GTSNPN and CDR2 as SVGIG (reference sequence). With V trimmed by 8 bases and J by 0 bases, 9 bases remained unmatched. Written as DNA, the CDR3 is TGTGCCCGACAGGGCCAACGAGCTAACTATGGCTACACCTTC. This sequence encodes CARQGQRANYGYTF.

The CDR3 region is CASSPRHAAGELFF. CDR3 sequence (DNA): TGTGCCAGCAGCCCCCGACACGCAGCCGGGGAGCTGTTTTTT. The chain employs TRBV3-1 (or the pseudogene TRBV3-2) and TRBJ2-2; D unresolved. The CDR3 extends over 14 amino acids. Germline CDR1 LGHDT, CDR2 YNNKEL (reference sequence). The germline V and J ends were trimmed by 4 bases and 6 bases, with 12 bases remaining between them.

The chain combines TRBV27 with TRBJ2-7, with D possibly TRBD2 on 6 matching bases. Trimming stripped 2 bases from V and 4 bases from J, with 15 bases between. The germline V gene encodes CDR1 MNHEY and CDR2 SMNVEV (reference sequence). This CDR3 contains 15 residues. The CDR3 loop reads CASSLRAARGYEQYF. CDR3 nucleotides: TGTGCCAGCAGTTTAAGGGCCGCCCGGGGGTACGAGCAGTACTTC.

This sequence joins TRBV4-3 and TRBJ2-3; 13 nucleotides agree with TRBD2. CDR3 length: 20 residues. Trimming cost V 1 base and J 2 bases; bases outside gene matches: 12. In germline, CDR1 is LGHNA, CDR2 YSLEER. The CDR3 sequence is CASSQVLTSGRYRDTDTQYF. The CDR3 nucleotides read TGCGCCAGCAGCCAAGTCTTGACTAGCGGGAGGTACCGGGACACAGATACGCAGTATTTT.

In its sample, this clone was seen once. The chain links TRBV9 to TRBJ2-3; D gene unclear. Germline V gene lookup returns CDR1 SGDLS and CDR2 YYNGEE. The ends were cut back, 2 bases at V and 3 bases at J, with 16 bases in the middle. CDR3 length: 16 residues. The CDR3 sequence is CASSVTTDKVTDTQYF. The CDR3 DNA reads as TGTGCCAGCAGCGTGACGACCGACAAGGTTACAGATACGCAGTATTTT.

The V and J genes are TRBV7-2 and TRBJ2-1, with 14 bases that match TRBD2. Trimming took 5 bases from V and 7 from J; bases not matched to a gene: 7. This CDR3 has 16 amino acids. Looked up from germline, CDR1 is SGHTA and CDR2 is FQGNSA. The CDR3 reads CASSRGLAGGLNEQFF. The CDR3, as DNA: TGTGCCAGCAGCCGCGGACTAGCGGGAGGTTTGAATGAGCAGTTCTTC.

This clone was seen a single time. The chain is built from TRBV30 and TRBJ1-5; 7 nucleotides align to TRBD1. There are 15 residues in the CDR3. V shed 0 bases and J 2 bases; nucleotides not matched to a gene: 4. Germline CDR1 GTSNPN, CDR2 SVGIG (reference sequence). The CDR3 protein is CAWSVRGGRNQPQHF. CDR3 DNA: TGTGCCTGGAGTGTACGAGGGGGCCGCAATCAGCCCCAGCATTTT.

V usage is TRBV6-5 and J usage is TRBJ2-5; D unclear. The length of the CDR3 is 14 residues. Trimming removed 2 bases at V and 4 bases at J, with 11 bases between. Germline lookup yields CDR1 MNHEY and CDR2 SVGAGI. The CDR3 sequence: CASSYGQEAETQYF. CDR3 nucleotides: TGTGCCAGCAGTTACGGCCAGGAAGCAGAGACCCAGTACTTC.

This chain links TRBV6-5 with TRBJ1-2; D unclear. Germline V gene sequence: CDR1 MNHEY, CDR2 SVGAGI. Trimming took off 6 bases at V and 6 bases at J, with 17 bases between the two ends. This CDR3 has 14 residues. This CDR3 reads CASRGHSGRDGYTF. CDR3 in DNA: TGTGCCAGCAGGGGCCACTCCGGGCGGGATGGCTACACCTTC.

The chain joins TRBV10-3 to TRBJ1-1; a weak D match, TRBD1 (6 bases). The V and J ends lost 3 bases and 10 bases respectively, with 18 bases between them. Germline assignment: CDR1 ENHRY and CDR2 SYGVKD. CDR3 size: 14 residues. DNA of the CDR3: TGTGCCATCAGTGAAGTTACTAGGGGGGGGGTAGCTTTCTTT. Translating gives CAISEVTRGGVAFF.

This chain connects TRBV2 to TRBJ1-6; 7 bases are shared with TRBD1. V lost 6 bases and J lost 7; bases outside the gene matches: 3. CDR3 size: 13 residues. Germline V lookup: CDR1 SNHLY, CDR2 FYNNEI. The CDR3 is CASRQGRNSPLHF. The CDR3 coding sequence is TGTGCCAGCAGACAGGGGCGGAATTCACCCCTCCACTTT.